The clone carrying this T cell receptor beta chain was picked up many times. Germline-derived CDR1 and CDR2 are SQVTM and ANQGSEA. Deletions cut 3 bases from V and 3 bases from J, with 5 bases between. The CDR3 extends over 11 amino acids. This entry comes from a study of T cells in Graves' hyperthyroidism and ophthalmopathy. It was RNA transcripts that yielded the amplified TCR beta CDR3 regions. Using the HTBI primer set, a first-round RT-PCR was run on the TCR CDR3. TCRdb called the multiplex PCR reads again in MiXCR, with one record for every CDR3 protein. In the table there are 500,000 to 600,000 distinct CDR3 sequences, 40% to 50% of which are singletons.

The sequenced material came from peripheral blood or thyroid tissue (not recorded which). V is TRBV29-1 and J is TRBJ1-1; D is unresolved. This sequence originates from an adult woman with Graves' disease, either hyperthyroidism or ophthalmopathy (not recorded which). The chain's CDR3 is CSVEAHTEAFF. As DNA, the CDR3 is TGCAGCGTTGAGGCTCACACTGAAGCTTTCTTT. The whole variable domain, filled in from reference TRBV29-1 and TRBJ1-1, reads SAVISQKPSRDICQRGTSLTIQCQVDSQVTMMFWYRQQPGQSLTLIATANQGSEATYESGFVIDKFPISRPNLTFSTLTVSNMSPEDSSIYLCSVEAHTEAFFGQGTRLTVV.